This T cell receptor (beta chain) was captured in a study of beta chain features in type 1 diabetes (dated by TCRdb to the late 2010s). With regard to the full study: Mean age, gender distribution, total cell number and subset yield did not differ between patients and healthy donors. A total of 107,917,701 sorted cells were examined across all samples, and RNA yield correlated strongly with the number of cells per subset. Naive and central memory subsets were obtained from all 30 or so donors, but regulatory and stem cell-like memory subsets were isolated from only 8 patients and roughly eight healthy donors. In the study, TCRB repertoires of sorted circulating CD4+ T cell subsets from recently diagnosed type 1 diabetes patients were compared with those of matched healthy donors. The paper as a whole reports these results and caveats: Because cDNA rather than genomic DNA was sequenced, highly expressing activated cells could have been over-represented, although no difference in activation and CD3 levels was found between groups. Shorter templates might be favored by PCR, yet because patient and control samples were amplified and corrected together, any such skew would affect both groups equally. A moderate but significant shortening of TCRB CDR3 length was observed in type 1 diabetes patients in all four CD4+ subsets. Because small numbers of individuals were included in the HLA sub-analyses, any influence of HLA type on TCRB rearrangement was left unresolved. Patients with type 1 diabetes made fewer insertions and deleted more nucleotides at VDJ recombination sites, implying thymic rearrangement abnormalities. Naive, central memory and regulatory TCRB repertoires appeared more similar among patients than among healthy donors.

Each donor gave one peripheral blood draw, averaging roughly 0.11 L, which was collected into heparinised tubes. Using a panel that included CD45RO, CCR7, CD25, CD127, CD95 and CD27, naive, central memory, regulatory and stem cell-like memory CD4+ T cells were sorted on a BD FACSAria II. Every sorted population had a purity above 95%. PBMCs were isolated right away by Lymphoprep density gradient centrifugation and were stained directly, without culture. So that batch effects would be minimized, each experiment stained and sorted samples in pairs, pairing one healthy donor with one patient. This clone occurred a few times. Its specific antigen is unknown. One base away there is no much larger clone; base qualities are not given. The entire isolated RNA was reverse transcribed using the High Capacity cDNA Reverse Transcription Kit, and thus expressed TCRB transcripts were sequenced. Deep immunoSEQ sequencing was applied to naive, central memory and regulatory T cell samples, giving an average of roughly 3.5 million total reads per sample. After sorted cells were lysed in RLT buffer, RNA was extracted with DNase-treated RNeasy Micro or Mini kits, with the choice depending on cell number. To prevent cross-contamination, each cell subset was processed individually, whereas patient and healthy donor samples were processed jointly. The immunoSEQ multiplex PCR was used to amplify TCRB sequences from cDNA, generating 87-bp fragments that spanned the CDR3 region. Amplicons were sequenced on the Illumina HiSeq platform. Processing in the source paper ran as follows. PCR bias was corrected computationally using synthetic template baselines, and reads within Hamming distance 2 were collapsed, with unmergeable singletons discarded. Reads were aligned against IMGT to assign V, D and J genes, CDR3 length and insertions or deletions at six rearrangement sites. Within each subset, clonotype counts were normalized to sorted cell number, and only after that were true diversity and Gini coefficients computed with the tcR R package. The overlap coefficient, calculated on TCRB nucleotide sequences, was used to measure repertoire sharing. Out-of-frame TCRB sequences from naive cells were analyzed to stand in for the pre-selection repertoire. The table was pulled from immuneACCESS by TCRdb, which kept in-frame rearrangements only. Such tables lose some clones; where checked, under half of the loss comes from unresolved V genes, and the rest has no known cause. V and J calls and clone size are copied from that table; D and trimming were computed from the DNA. This sample holds roughly 350,000 clones; approximately 10% were observed only once. Jointly, the top ten make up about 0.015% of the sample.

Reading the germline V gene gives CDR1 SGHRS and CDR2 YFSETQ. For this chain, trimming is 4 bases at the V end and 3 bases at the J end, and the number of junction bases without a gene match is 6. The CDR3 starts with the cysteine, ends with the phenylalanine, and has 15 residues. Only the CDR3 portion is preserved as DNA: 45 bases, with reading frame beginning at the first base. The receptor chain draws on TRBV5-1 and TRBJ1-5, and 8 junction bases match TRBD1. This clonotype was obtained from a woman under 40 in good health. Material for sequencing was naive CD4+ T cells from blood. The cell subset or site label here, explained by the study, means: true naive CD4+ T cells. The CDR3 loop reads CASSPTGANNQPQHF. The DNA is TGCGCCAGCAGCCCGACAGGGGCGAACAATCAGCCCCAGCATTTT.